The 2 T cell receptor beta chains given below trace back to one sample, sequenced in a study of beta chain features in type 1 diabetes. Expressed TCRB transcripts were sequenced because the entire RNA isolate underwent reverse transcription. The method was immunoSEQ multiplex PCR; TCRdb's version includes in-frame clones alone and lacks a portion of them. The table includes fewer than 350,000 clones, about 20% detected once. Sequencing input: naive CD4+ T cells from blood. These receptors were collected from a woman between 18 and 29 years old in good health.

Written as DNA, the CDR3 is TGTGCCTGGAAGGACACCTCCTACGAGCAGTACTTC. This sequence encodes CAWKDTSYEQYF. This sequence joins TRBV30 and TRBJ2-7, with a tentative D call TRBD1 (5 bases). This CDR3 has 12 amino acids. Trimming cost V 4 bases and J 0 bases, with 7 bases left between them. Germline V lookup: CDR1 GTSNPN, CDR2 SVGIG (reference sequence).

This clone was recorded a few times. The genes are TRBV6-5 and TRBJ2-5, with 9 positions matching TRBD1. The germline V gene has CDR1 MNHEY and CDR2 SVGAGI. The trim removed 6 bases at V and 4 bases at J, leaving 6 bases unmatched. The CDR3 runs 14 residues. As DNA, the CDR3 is TGTGCCAGCAGGACGACAGGGGGAGGAGAGACCCAGTACTTC. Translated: CASRTTGGGETQYF.